This TCR beta chain was captured by sequencing in a study of somatic mutations in cytotoxic T cells in rheumatoid arthritis. Profiling relied on immunoSEQ multiplex PCR, and the TCRdb table lists in-frame clones only, not all of them. The profile shows roughly 30,000 clones, around 83% of them singletons. Once isolated by positive magnetic bead selection, the CD4+ and CD8+ cells had their purity checked by flow cytometry. The CDR3 length is 16 residues. Per germline, CDR1 LNHDA and CDR2 SQIVND (reference sequence). V shed 0 bases and J 4 bases; nucleotides not matched to a gene: 7. This receptor was identified in an adult with rheumatoid arthritis. V usage is TRBV19 and J usage is TRBJ2-5; TRBD2 aligns across 8 bases. The sample taken for sequencing was CD8+ T cells sorted from blood. DNA for the CDR3: TGTGCCAGTAGTATAGATTTAGAGCTAGCGGGAGAGACCCAGTACTTC. Its translation: CASSIDLELAGETQYF.